The clone carrying this TCR beta chain was found a few times. The antigen remains undetermined. Scientists isolated CD4+ T cells after an approximately 10-day culture period ended. Subjects were given two BNT162b2 or mRNA-1273 vaccine doses. Measured with immunoSEQ multiplex PCR; TCRdb has only the in-frame clones, and not every one. The sample has around 69,000 clones, over 75% seen once; the top ten hold about 2.4%. The data originate from a study of vaccination effects on CD4 cells after COVID-19. The CDR3 sequence is 14 residues long. V gave up 7 bases and J gave up 8 bases, with 17 bases separating them. Germline lookup yields CDR1 MNHEY and CDR2 SMNVEV (reference sequence).

The receptor comes from a human donor who received a COVID-19 vaccine. Here the sequenced sample was CD4+ T cells from PBMCs cultured without peptide, taken after COVID-19 vaccination. This chain links TRBV27 with TRBJ1-4; tentatively, D is TRBD1 (5 bases). CDR3 sequence reads: CASKGAYPREKLFF. The CDR3 DNA sequence: TGTGCCAGCAAAGGGGCATACCCGAGGGAAAAACTGTTTTTT.